These 13 T cell receptor beta chains were all obtained from the same sample, sequenced in a study of OX40 agonist ivuxolimab in advanced cancers. Produced via immunoSEQ multiplex PCR; TCRdb's table is partial and in-frame only. The sample holds 38,000 or so clones, 70% to 90% seen once. Sequences were derived from CD4+ or CD8+ T cells sorted from blood, sampled in a trial of the OX40 agonist ivuxolimab. The receptors stem from an adult with an advanced solid tumor such as melanoma, head and neck, liver or kidney cancer.

The chain carries TRBV11-2 and TRBJ2-7; a weak D match, TRBD2 (7 bases). CDR3 length: 18 amino acids. Germline assignment: CDR1 SGHAT and CDR2 FQNNGV. Trimming left V 1 base short and J 3 bases short, with 22 bases between. The CDR3 is CASSLGAGARQKDYEQYF. CDR3 in DNA: TGTGCCAGCAGCTTAGGCGCGGGGGCCCGACAGAAAGACTACGAGCAGTACTTC. Using reference TRBV11-2 and TRBJ2-7 for the parts outside the CDR3, the full variable domain is EAGVAQSPRYKIIEKRQSVAFWCNPISGHATLYWYQQILGQGPKLLIQFQNNGVVDDSQLPKDRFSAERLKGVDSTLKIQPAKLEDSAVYLCASSLGAGARQKDYEQYFGPGTRLTVT.

The J gene is TRBJ1-1, the V gene TRBV10-2; D perhaps matches TRBD1 (5 bases). Trimming shortened V by 5 bases and J by 6 bases, and 16 bases separated the two germline ends. The CDR3 contains 14 residues. From germline, CDR1 is WSHSY and CDR2 SAAADI. The CDR3 nucleotides read TGCGCCAGCAGTCCTAGACAGAGGTGGGCTGAAGCTTTCTTT. Its translation is CASSPRQRWAEAFF.

This chain joins TRBV29-1 and TRBJ2-1, with TRBD1 matching 7 bases. The germline V gene encodes CDR1 SQVTM and CDR2 ANQGSEA. CDR3 length: 11 amino acids. Trimming removed 7 bases from V and 16 bases from J; junction bases left unmatched: 13. The CDR3 DNA sequence: TGCAGCGCCGCCGAAAACAGGGGATATTTCTTC. Encoded protein: CSAAENRGYFF.

The chain joins TRBV21-1 to TRBJ1-5; the D call in the table, TRBD1, was not verified against the DNA. TRBV21-1 corresponds to a pseudogene. The CDR3 runs 18 residues. In nucleotides, the CDR3 is TGTGCCAGCCGCGGACAGGCTATACGTTATTCTGCCAATCAGCCCCAGCATTTT. It translates to CASRGQAIRYSANQPQHF.

Only one count was recorded for this clone. This sequence joins TRBV6-4 and TRBJ2-4, with TRBD2 matching 8 bases. Germline-derived CDR1 and CDR2 are MRHNA and SNTAGT. The V gene end was trimmed by 4 bases and the J gene end by 0 bases; junction bases not matched to a gene: 5. The CDR3 spans 16 residues. CDR3 region: CASSATGGGAKNIQYF. CDR3 coding DNA: TGTGCCAGCAGTGCCACCGGGGGGGGAGCCAAAAACATTCAGTACTTC.

The J gene is TRBJ2-3, the V gene TRBV11-3, with TRBD2 identical over 11 bases. The CDR3 consists of 19 residues. The germline CDR1 and CDR2 sequences are SGHNT and YENEEA. After removal of 1 base from V and 5 bases from J, the junction contained 14 bases not matched to a gene. The CDR3, as DNA: TGTGCCAGCAGCTTAGGAGGCGGGACTAGCGGAGTTCGAGTAGATACGCAGTATTTT. Encoded protein: CASSLGGGTSGVRVDTQYF.

J is TRBJ1-2 and V is TRBV10-1, with a tentative D call TRBD1 (5 bases). This CDR3 has 20 residues. V lost 0 bases and J lost 4, with 27 bases in between. Germline V CDR1 and CDR2: WNHNN, SYGVQD (reference sequence). The CDR3 protein is CASSESGGGEEGRSTYGYTF. Here the CDR3 DNA reads TGCGCCAGCAGTGAGTCGGGGGGTGGAGAGGAGGGAAGGTCGACCTATGGCTACACCTTC.

This clone was recorded a few times. This sequence joins TRBV19 and TRBJ1-5, with D possibly TRBD1 on 6 matching bases. This CDR3 comprises 15 residues. CDR1 is LNHDA and CDR2 is SQIVND in the germline V gene (reference sequence). Trimming shortened V by 6 bases and J by 1 base, and 13 bases separated the two germline ends. The CDR3 DNA reads TGTGCCAGTAGCCGGCAGGGGCGCAGCAATCAGCCCCAGCATTTT. Translation: CASSRQGRSNQPQHF.

The V and J genes are TRBV19 and TRBJ2-1; 10 bases are shared with TRBD2. The germline gives CDR1 LNHDA, CDR2 SQIVND (reference sequence). The CDR3 length is 17 residues. The V and J ends lost 0 bases and 8 bases, in that order; junction bases with no gene match: 10. The DNA of the CDR3 is TGTGCCAGTAGTATAGACCCTCCTAGCGGGAGTGTAGATGAGCAGTTCTTC. It is translated as CASSIDPPSGSVDEQFF.

J is TRBJ2-7 and V is TRBV7-3; D unresolved. Germline V lookup: CDR1 SGHTA, CDR2 FQGTGA. Trimming removed 5 bases from V and 9 bases from J, with 17 bases in between. The CDR3 covers 13 residues. The CDR3: CASSPDGTTGQYF. The DNA of the CDR3 is TGTGCCAGCAGCCCAGACGGTACTACCGGGCAGTACTTC.

The chain uses TRBV4-3 and TRBJ2-2; the match to TRBD2 covers 8 bases. After removal of 1 base from V and 6 bases from J, the junction contained 10 bases not matched to a gene. Germline CDR1 reads LGHNA; CDR2 reads YSLEER. CDR3 size: 17 residues. CDR3 amino acids: CASSQASFGGVPGELFF. The CDR3 nucleotides read TGCGCCAGCAGCCAAGCGTCTTTCGGGGGGGTGCCCGGGGAGCTGTTTTTT.

The chain links TRBV10-2 to TRBJ1-2, with unresolved D. The CDR3 loop spans 13 amino acids. Trimming took off 0 bases at V and 8 bases at J, with 10 bases between the two ends. CDR1 is WSHSY and CDR2 is SAAADI in the germline V gene. The CDR3 loop is CASSESPGLGYTF. CDR3 nucleotide sequence: TGCGCCAGCAGTGAGTCTCCGGGATTGGGCTACACCTTC.

This chain joins TRBV6-5 and TRBJ2-1; TRBD1 might be the D (6 bases). There are 11 residues in the CDR3. In germline, CDR1 is MNHEY, CDR2 SVGAGI. The V end lost 7 bases, the J end lost 7 bases, and 8 bases lay between the germline ends. The DNA for the CDR3 is TGTGCCAGCACTACAGGGAATGAGCAGTTCTTC. It is translated as CASTTGNEQFF.